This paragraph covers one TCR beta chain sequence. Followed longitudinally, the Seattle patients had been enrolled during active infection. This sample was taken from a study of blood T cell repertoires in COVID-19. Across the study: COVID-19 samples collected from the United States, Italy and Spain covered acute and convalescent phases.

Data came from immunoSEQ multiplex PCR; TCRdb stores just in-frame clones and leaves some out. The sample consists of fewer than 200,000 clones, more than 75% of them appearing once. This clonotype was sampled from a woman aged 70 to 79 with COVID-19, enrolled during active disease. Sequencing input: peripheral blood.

In DNA, the CDR3 is TGTGCCAGCAGCCCGATTAGCGACACTGAAGCTTTCTTT. Translation: CASSPISDTEAFF. This chain connects TRBV3-1 (or the pseudogene TRBV3-2) to TRBJ1-1, with unresolved D. The CDR3 length is 13 residues. Germline-derived CDR1 and CDR2 are LGHDT and YNNKEL (reference sequence). V lost 4 bases and J 3 bases, leaving 9 bases between the germline ends.